Sequencing of this T cell receptor (beta chain) was carried out in a study of tumor-infiltrating lymphocytes in primary liver carcinoma. With 500 to 650 ng total RNA as template and a constant-region primer, TCR beta cDNA was made. Nested multiplex PCR, run for three rounds with slightly modified ARM-PCR, yielded TCR beta libraries. Rounds one and two of PCR, each of roughly 10 cycles, were primed with TRBV1-TRBV30 forward primers and a C-beta reverse primer. TCRdb reprocessed the multiplex PCR reads with MiXCR, giving one entry per CDR3 protein. The data contain 90,000 to 150,000 distinct CDR3 sequences, 55% to 70% of them singletons. A remark on this clonotype: Just one base apart from a much larger clone, this may be a read error. Likely a read error: the CDR3 ends without its conserved phenylalanine or tryptophan.

This CDR3 contains 16 residues. Trimming cost V 6 bases and J 4 bases; bases outside gene matches: 10. The germline CDR1 and CDR2 sequences are MDHEN and SYDVKM. Without any cell sorting, roughly 18-30 mg of bulk tissue yielded co-extracted RNA and DNA. The sample taken for sequencing was tumor-adjacent normal liver tissue. The source of this sequence is a woman aged 55-70 years with primary liver carcinoma and hepatitis B virus infection. The chain carries TRBV28 and TRBJ2-1, with 9 nucleotides matching TRBD1. CDR3 DNA: TGTGCCAGCAGCTCTCGAGGGGACAGGGCGTACAATGAGCAGTTCTTA. Encoded protein: CASSSRGDRAYNEQFL.